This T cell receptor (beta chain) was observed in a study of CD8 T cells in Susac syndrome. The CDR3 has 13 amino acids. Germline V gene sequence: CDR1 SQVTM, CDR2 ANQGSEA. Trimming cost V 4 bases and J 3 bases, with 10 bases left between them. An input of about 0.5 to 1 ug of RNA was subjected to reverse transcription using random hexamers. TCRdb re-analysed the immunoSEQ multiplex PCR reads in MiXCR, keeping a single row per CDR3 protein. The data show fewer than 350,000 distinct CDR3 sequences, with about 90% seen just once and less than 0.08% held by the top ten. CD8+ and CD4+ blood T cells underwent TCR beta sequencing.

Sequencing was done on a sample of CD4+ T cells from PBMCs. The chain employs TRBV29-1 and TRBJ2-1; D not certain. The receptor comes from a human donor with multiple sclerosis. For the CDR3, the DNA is TGCAGCGTTGCGGTAGAGGTCTACAATGAGCAGTTCTTC. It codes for CSVAVEVYNEQFF.